The 9 T cell receptor beta chains below come from one sample, sequenced in a study of neurological immune-mediated disorders. A single record per CDR3 protein comes from TCRdb applying MiXCR to the 5' RACE reads. The data hold about 52,000 distinct CDR3 sequences, with roughly 3.8% observed a single time. Sample: PBMCs. The receptors originated from a man in his sixties with multiple sclerosis.

This clonotype was counted only a few times. In DNA form, the CDR3 reads TGCAGTGTATCAAAGCGGGAGGCGCAGTTCTTC. Translating it yields CSVSKREAQFF. The V call is TRBV20-1, the J call TRBJ2-1; the match to TRBD2 covers 9 bases. The ends lost 7 bases at V and 12 bases at J; junction bases unmatched: 7. The CDR3 is 11 amino acids. Germline V gene data show CDR1 as DFQATT and CDR2 as SNEGSKA (reference sequence).

The sample holds a few counts of this clonotype. This chain links TRBV6-5 with TRBJ1-2; 7 bases map to TRBD1. After removal of 3 bases from V and 11 bases from J, the junction contained 9 bases not matched to a gene. The germline V gene has CDR1 MNHEY and CDR2 SVGAGI. The CDR3 loop spans 13 amino acids. This CDR3 is CASSYARTGEYTF. The DNA for the CDR3 is TGTGCCAGCAGTTATGCCCGGACAGGAGAATACACCTTC.

The chain couples TRBV7-2 to TRBJ2-7; D is undetermined. V lost 2 bases, J lost 3 bases, and 8 bases lay in between. In germline, CDR1 is SGHTA, CDR2 FQGNSA. This CDR3 region has 13 residues. The CDR3 loop is CASSLIFDYEQYF. CDR3 in DNA: TGTGCCAGCAGCTTAATCTTTGACTACGAGCAGTACTTC.

There are many counts of this clonotype. The V call is TRBV4-1, the J call TRBJ1-1; D not certain. Deletions cut 5 bases from V and 3 bases from J, with 10 bases between. CDR3 length: 13 amino acids. Germline V gene data show CDR1 as MGHRA and CDR2 as YSYEKL. The CDR3 sequence is CASSTGSDTEAFF. The CDR3 DNA reads TGCGCCAGCAGCACCGGGTCGGACACTGAAGCTTTCTTT.

Ten or more counts support this clonotype. The chain carries TRBV5-1 and TRBJ2-1; 10 bases align to TRBD2. Germline V gives CDR1 SGHRS, CDR2 YFSETQ. The V segment lost 5 bases and the J segment 9 bases; nucleotides outside the gene matches: 8. This CDR3 is built from 14 residues. In DNA form, the CDR3 reads TGCGCCAGCAGTCCCGGGACTAGCGCGGGTGAGCAGTTCTTC. Translation gives CASSPGTSAGEQFF.

This clonotype was detected ten times or more. The DNA of the CDR3 is TGCAGTGCTAGGCCCTTTGGCAAAAGCTCCTACAATGAGCAGTTCTTC. As protein: CSARPFGKSSYNEQFF. The rearrangement joins TRBV20-1 to TRBJ2-1; D ambiguous. Trimming removed 3 bases at V and 0 bases at J, with 15 bases between. The germline V gene has CDR1 DFQATT and CDR2 SNEGSKA (reference sequence). The CDR3 is 16 amino acids.

This clonotype was recorded only once. The chain links TRBV7-8 to TRBJ2-7; 8 nucleotides line up with TRBD1. The J segment lost 1 base and the V segment lost 2 bases, leaving 4 bases of the junction unmatched. The CDR3 spans 15 residues. Germline V gene sequence: CDR1 SGHVS, CDR2 FQNEAQ. CDR3 nucleotide sequence: TGTGCCAGCAGCTTAAGAACAGGGGGATCCTACGAGCAGTACTTC. Translated, it gives CASSLRTGGSYEQYF.

Many counts were recorded for this clonotype. The chain has TRBV7-9 and TRBJ2-1; a possible D gene is TRBD2 (6 bases). Germline assignment: CDR1 SEHNR and CDR2 FQNEAQ (reference sequence). The V gene lost 5 bases and the J gene lost 8 bases, with 19 bases spanning the gap. The CDR3 runs to 15 residues. The CDR3 region is CASSPPSAQGHEQFF. Here the CDR3 DNA reads TGTGCCAGCAGCCCACCTAGCGCCCAGGGCCATGAGCAGTTCTTC.

This clonotype was observed many times. The genes are TRBV5-1 and TRBJ1-2, with D possibly matching TRBD1 (5 bases). Trimming took off 4 bases at V and 6 bases at J, with 13 bases between the two ends. This CDR3 is built from 13 residues. Germline-derived CDR1 and CDR2 are SGHRS and YFSETQ. CDR3 amino acids: CASSRDGSNGYTF. The CDR3 coding sequence is TGCGCCAGCAGCCGGGACGGATCAAATGGCTACACCTTC.